These T cell receptor beta chains were read from a single sample in a study of cytomegalovirus exposure and HLA in healthy donors. Using immunoSEQ multiplex PCR, the repertoire was profiled, and TCRdb retains in-frame clones only, with some absent. This table has roughly 180,000 clones, 75% to 85% appearing once. The specimen was PBMCs. The origin of the receptors is a woman aged 60-75 years in good health and CMV-seropositive. Each CDR3 is given with its conserved first and last residue. Each record gives: CDR3 protein, CDR3 DNA, clone size, V gene, D gene, J gene. D genes are given only for firm matches. Not all rows give a size; the values are once, few, many and, for expanded clones, a class.

cdr3_aa: CASSRAGYEQYF
cdr3_nt: TGTGCCAGCAGCCGAGCGGGCTACGAGCAGTACTTC
clone_size: .
v_call: TRBV11-1
d_call: .
j_call: TRBJ2-7

cdr3_aa: CASVERGGNEQFF
cdr3_nt: TGTGCCAGCGTCGAACGAGGGGGCAATGAGCAGTTCTTC
clone_size: .
v_call: TRBV5-4
d_call: .
j_call: TRBJ2-1

cdr3_aa: CASSPGRGDTQYF
cdr3_nt: TGTGCCAGCAGCCCCGGTAGAGGGGATACGCAGTATTTT
clone_size: .
v_call: TRBV6-5
d_call: .
j_call: TRBJ2-3

cdr3_aa: CASSALAGGYEQYF
cdr3_nt: TGTGCCAGCAGTGCGCTAGCGGGAGGCTACGAGCAGTACTTC
clone_size: .
v_call: TRBV6-5
d_call: TRBD2
j_call: TRBJ2-7

cdr3_aa: CSVEGGQGYNGYTF
cdr3_nt: TGCAGCGTTGAAGGTGGACAGGGGTATAATGGCTACACCTTC
clone_size: .
v_call: TRBV29-1
d_call: TRBD1
j_call: TRBJ1-2

cdr3_aa: CAWSVPPRQGVRYGYTF
cdr3_nt: TGTGCCTGGAGTGTCCCTCCTCGACAGGGGGTTCGGTATGGCTACACCTTC
clone_size: once
v_call: TRBV30
d_call: TRBD1
j_call: TRBJ1-2

cdr3_aa: CASSFTWSSYEQYF
cdr3_nt: TGTGCCAGCAGTTTCACGTGGAGCTCCTACGAGCAGTACTTC
clone_size: .
v_call: TRBV6-5
d_call: .
j_call: TRBJ2-7

cdr3_aa: CASSRDRGGTGELFF
cdr3_nt: TGTGCCAGCAGCCGGGACAGGGGGGGCACCGGGGAGCTGTTTTTT
clone_size: few
v_call: TRBV7-3
d_call: TRBD1
j_call: TRBJ2-2

cdr3_aa: CASSFQGFGGELFF
cdr3_nt: TGTGCCAGCAGCTTCCAGGGGTTTGGTGGGGAGCTGTTTTTT
clone_size: once
v_call: TRBV7-8
d_call: .
j_call: TRBJ2-2

cdr3_aa: CASKWSKGNQPQHF
cdr3_nt: TGTGCCAGTAAGTGGAGTAAGGGCAATCAGCCCCAGCATTTT
clone_size: .
v_call: TRBV19
d_call: .
j_call: TRBJ1-5

cdr3_aa: CASKAGHGEKLFF
cdr3_nt: TGTGCCAGCAAGGCAGGGCATGGGGAAAAACTGTTTTTT
clone_size: .
v_call: TRBV28
d_call: .
j_call: TRBJ1-4

cdr3_aa: CASSFSALHTDTQYF
cdr3_nt: TGTGCCAGCAGTTTCTCAGCGCTCCACACAGATACGCAGTATTTT
clone_size: few
v_call: TRBV27
d_call: .
j_call: TRBJ2-3

cdr3_aa: CASSSWTGIGYTGELFF
cdr3_nt: TGTGCCAGCAGCTCTTGGACAGGGATCGGCTACACCGGGGAGCTGTTTTTT
clone_size: few
v_call: TRBV12-1
d_call: .
j_call: TRBJ2-2

cdr3_aa: CASSYTKDSWEAFF
cdr3_nt: TGTGCCAGCAGTTATACAAAGGACTCGTGGGAAGCTTTCTTT
clone_size: .
v_call: TRBV6-5
d_call: .
j_call: TRBJ1-1

cdr3_aa: CASSLTWLKNTEAFF
cdr3_nt: TGTGCCAGCAGCTTAACGTGGCTGAAGAACACTGAAGCTTTCTTT
clone_size: .
v_call: TRBV7-3
d_call: .
j_call: TRBJ1-1

cdr3_aa: CASSFGIGSYGYTF
cdr3_nt: TGTGCCAGCAGCTTCGGGATTGGGAGCTATGGCTACACCTTC
clone_size: .
v_call: TRBV5-4
d_call: .
j_call: TRBJ1-2

cdr3_aa: CASRGTSGDEQYF
cdr3_nt: TGTGCCAGCAGGGGGACTAGTGGCGACGAGCAGTACTTC
clone_size: few
v_call: TRBV2
d_call: TRBD2
j_call: TRBJ2-7